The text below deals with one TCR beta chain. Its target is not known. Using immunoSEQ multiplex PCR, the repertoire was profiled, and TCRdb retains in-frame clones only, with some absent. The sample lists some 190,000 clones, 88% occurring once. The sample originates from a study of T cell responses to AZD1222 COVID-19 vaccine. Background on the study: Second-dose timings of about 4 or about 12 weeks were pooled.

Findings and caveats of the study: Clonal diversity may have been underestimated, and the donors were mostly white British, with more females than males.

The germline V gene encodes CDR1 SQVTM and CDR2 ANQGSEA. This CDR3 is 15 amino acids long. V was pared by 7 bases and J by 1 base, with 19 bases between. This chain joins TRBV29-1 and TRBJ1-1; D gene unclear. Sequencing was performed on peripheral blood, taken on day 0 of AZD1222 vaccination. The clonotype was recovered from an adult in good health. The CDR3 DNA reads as TGCAGCGCCAACCGGGGAACCTTATCGAACACTGAAGCTTTCTTT. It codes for CSANRGTLSNTEAFF.